Presented here are 14 T cell receptor beta chains from one specimen sequenced in a study of blood T cell repertoires in COVID-19. Assay used: immunoSEQ multiplex PCR; TCRdb lists only in-frame clones, some missing. The sample has about 17,000 clones, around 90% seen once. What was sequenced was peripheral blood. These receptors all come from a man aged 50-60 years with active COVID-19.

The gene calls are TRBV11-2 and TRBJ1-3; TRBD1 matches 8 bases. V shed 5 bases and J 5 bases; nucleotides not matched to a gene: 5. Germline values: CDR1 SGHAT, CDR2 FQNNGV. The CDR3 has 14 residues. Here the CDR3 reads CASSLRTGRNTIYF. The CDR3 DNA reads TGTGCCAGCAGCCTACGGACAGGGAGAAACACCATATATTTT.

V gene TRBV5-6 combines with J gene TRBJ2-7, with 8 nucleotides matching TRBD1. The J segment lost 7 bases and the V segment lost 0 bases, leaving 3 bases of the junction unmatched. CDR1 is SGHDT and CDR2 is YYEEEE in the germline V gene. The CDR3 contains 13 residues. In DNA form, the CDR3 reads TGTGCCAGCAGCTTGGTCAGGGGGCTTGAGCAGTACTTC. Its translation is CASSLVRGLEQYF. Full variable domain (missing parts from reference TRBV5-6 and TRBJ2-7): DAGVTQSPTHLIKTRGQQVTLRCSPKSGHDTVSWYQQALGQGPQFIFQYYEEEERQRGNFPDRFSGHQFPNYSSELNVNALLLGDSALYLCASSLVRGLEQYFGPGTRLTVT.

V usage is TRBV28 and J usage is TRBJ1-2; TRBD1 aligns across 8 bases. The CDR3 contains 14 residues. The germline V gene encodes CDR1 MDHEN and CDR2 SYDVKM. V lost 2 bases to trimming and J lost 7 bases; unmatched junction nucleotides: 6. The CDR3, as DNA: TGTGCCAGCAGTTTAACCGACAGGGGAGGTGGCTACACCTTC. Translating it yields CASSLTDRGGGYTF.

The rearrangement links TRBV2 to TRBJ2-2; 9 bases match TRBD1. The CDR3 is made up of 15 amino acids. Germline trimming cut 6 bases from V and 0 bases from J; bases unmatched to any gene: 2. CDR1 is SNHLY, CDR2 FYNNEI, per germline. The CDR3: CASRTGGTNTGELFF. CDR3 DNA sequence: TGTGCCAGCAGGACAGGGGGTACGAACACCGGGGAGCTGTTTTTT.

The rearrangement joins TRBV20-1 to TRBJ1-1; no definite D call. Germline V gives CDR1 DFQATT, CDR2 SNEGSKA (reference sequence). CDR3 length: 11 amino acids. The V end was cut by 6 bases, the J end by 1 base, with 6 bases between. The CDR3, as DNA: TGCAGTGCCCGGGGGAACACTGAAGCTTTCTTT. Translation gives CSARGNTEAFF.

The chain links TRBV6-6 to TRBJ2-5; 9 bases align to TRBD1. This CDR3 contains 14 residues. V was clipped by 5 bases and J by 4 bases; unmatched bases: 5. Looked up from germline, CDR1 is MNHNY and CDR2 is SVGAGI (reference sequence). CDR3 nucleotide sequence: TGTGCCAGCAGTGATAGACAGGGGGTAGAGACCCAGTACTTC. It codes for CASSDRQGVETQYF.

This chain links TRBV28 with TRBJ2-7; 13 positions match TRBD2. The CDR3 covers 14 residues. Looked up from germline, CDR1 is MDHEN and CDR2 is SYDVKM. The CDR3 reads CASQGLAGAYEQYF. The DNA of the CDR3 is TGTGCTTCGCAAGGACTAGCGGGAGCCTACGAGCAGTACTTC.

This clone appeared a few times. This sample includes further DNA sequences coding for the same CDR3. J is TRBJ2-3 and V is TRBV4-3; D is unclear. V lost 0 bases and J lost 5, with 6 bases in between. From germline, CDR1 is LGHNA and CDR2 YSLEER. CDR3 length: 13 residues. Written as DNA, the CDR3 is TGCGCCAGCAGCCAAGATCCTCGAGATACGCAGTATTTT. Translated: CASSQDPRDTQYF.

V is TRBV4-1 and J is TRBJ1-4, with no clear D. The CDR3 has 16 amino acids. V lost 1 base and J 0 bases, leaving 9 bases between the germline ends. CDR1 and CDR2 (germline): MGHRA, YSYEKL. The CDR3 bases are TGCGCCAGCAGCCAAGTTTTCCGGGCAACTAATGAAAAACTGTTTTTT. It yields the protein CASSQVFRATNEKLFF.

The gene calls are TRBV7-3 and TRBJ2-1; 8 bases match TRBD2. The junction had 10 bases not matched to a gene; V was cut back by 1 base and J by 8 bases. This CDR3 region has 16 residues. The germline CDR1 and CDR2 sequences are SGHTA and FQGTGA. The DNA for the CDR3 is TGTGCCAGCAGCTTAAGATGGAGCGGGAGTGCGGATGAGCAGTTCTTC. Protein sequence: CASSLRWSGSADEQFF.

This chain joins TRBV7-2 and TRBJ2-1, with D perhaps TRBD2 (6 bases). Germline-derived CDR1 and CDR2 are SGHTA and FQGNSA. The CDR3 covers 14 residues. V lost 4 bases and J 3 bases, leaving 10 bases between the germline ends. Here the CDR3 DNA reads TGTGCCAGCAGCTCCGCCGGGGGCTACAATGAGCAGTTCTTC. Its translation is CASSSAGGYNEQFF.

This sequence joins TRBV6-5 and TRBJ2-3; possibly TRBD1 for D (6 bases). The CDR3 contains 15 residues. Trimming took 8 bases from V and 0 from J, leaving 15 bases between them. Germline V CDR1 and CDR2: MNHEY, SVGAGI. Here the CDR3 reads CASYRQETSTDTQYF. CDR3 bases: TGTGCCAGCTATCGACAGGAAACTAGCACAGATACGCAGTATTTT.

The chain combines TRBV27 with TRBJ1-5; the match to TRBD1 covers 7 bases. The CDR3 length is 14 residues. The V gene's germline CDR1 is MNHEY and CDR2 SMNVEV (reference sequence). The J segment lost 7 bases and the V segment lost 2 bases, leaving 5 bases of the junction unmatched. CDR3 DNA sequence: TGTGCCAGCAGTTTAAACAGGGGCGGACAGCCCCAGCATTTT. It translates to CASSLNRGGQPQHF.

The chain links TRBV12-3 or TRBV12-4 to TRBJ2-3; TRBD2 is a possible D gene (5 bases). The germline V and J ends were trimmed by 1 base and 11 bases, with 7 bases remaining between them. This CDR3 region has 11 residues. As DNA, the CDR3 is TGTGCCAGCAGTTTAGGCCGGGGGCAGTATTTT. This translates into CASSLGRGQYF.